This T cell receptor beta chain was retrieved from a study of identical twins listed by TCRdb under 2016. General notes on the study: To test whether fetal clonotypes persist, this study deep-sequenced TCR alpha and beta repertoires from monozygotic twins, from unrelated adults of various ages, and from cord blood. To rule out contamination, the twin experiments were replicated at different times with different library preparation protocols. Broad study findings and their caveats: Invariant T cells such as MAIT and iNKT could partly confound zero-insertion analyses, though diverse VJ usage argued against this for most clonotypes. Fewer insertions were carried by abundant cord blood beta clonotypes; a weaker similar trend was observed in young adult naive repertoires, while no such trend was observed in memory repertoires. Because the same donors could not be followed over many years, conclusions were based on cross-sectional statistical analysis. In monozygotic twins, out-of-frame TCR alpha sharing was systematically underestimated by recombination models, although the models agreed with sharing between unrelated individuals. Compared with coincidental sharing between unrelated individuals, an excess of low generation-probability sequences was observed among out-of-frame TCR alpha sequences shared between twins. In beta out-of-frame sequences, excess twin sharing was weaker, because having fewer shared sequences lowered the signal-to-noise ratio.

This clonotype came up a few times. Its specific antigen is unknown. No much larger clone exists at a distance of one base, and base qualities are not known. To prepare the library, 5' RACE was applied. The sequencer was an Illumina HiSeq 2000. A universal primer binding site was added through template switching, and the final cDNA carried a unique molecular identifier so that TCR cDNA molecules could be counted accurately. Specific primers in the conserved constant-segment region were used to synthesize first-strand cDNA for TCR alpha and beta chains. Each cDNA library was double barcoded, with a SMART-Mk sample barcode plus Illumina barcodes, to control for contamination. TruSeq adapter sequences, together with Illumina sample barcodes, were added in two successive PCR steps. The TCR alpha and beta cDNA libraries were sequenced on the Illumina HiSeq platform using custom primers. The original pipeline was this. Raw reads were processed with MiGEC to extract unique molecular identifiers, and MiXCR was used to determine CDR3 positions. For each individual, recombination models were inferred using an EM algorithm with the repgenHMM and IGoR tools. The analysis of shared clonotypes was done with the tcR package in R, with sharing normalized by the product of cloneset sizes. To study raw recombination without the effects of thymic and clonal selection, out-of-frame nonproductive sequences were analyzed. TCRdb applied fastp at Q25 and MiXCR to the public reads, then kept only in-frame beta chains. CDR3 protein duplicates are merged, each entry listing the most common genes and DNA. These V and J calls rely on TCRdb rather than the paper's analysis. For this sample the table gives just under 650,000 distinct CDR3 sequences, of which under 8.5% were detected only once. The biggest ten clones account for roughly 1.6% of the sample.

Its CDR3 holds 15 amino acids, cysteine through phenylalanine. Just CDR3 DNA is preserved here, 45 bases in frame from base 1. V is clipped by 3 bases and J by 6 bases, and the sequence between their germline boundaries is 15 bases long. Reading the germline V gene gives CDR1 MGHDK and CDR2 SYGVNS. Only healthy Caucasian donors were included. Three pairs of female monozygotic twins, all aged roughly 18 to 29 years, were included in the twin cohort. Peripheral blood mononuclear cells were used as the source from which RNA for TCR libraries was isolated. The same specimen was also included in a second study, on yellow fever vaccine responses in identical twins. The second investigation adds: The T cell response to vaccination in identical twins was reported by the authors to appear partly convergent and partly personalized. In identical twins, the study followed T cell clones that responded to the vaccine with precision.

The chain was built from TRBV25-1 and TRBJ2-1; the D segment could be TRBD1, given 6 matching bases. The source is a woman aged 18-30 years in good health. Sequencing was carried out using PBMCs. The DNA reads as follows: TGTGCCAGCAGTGACCCCTCTTACAGGGTCAATGAGCAGTTCTTC. This encodes CASSDPSYRVNEQFF. With the portions outside the CDR3 filled from the reference TRBV25-1 and TRBJ2-1 genes, the complete variable region becomes EADIYQTPRYLVIGTGKKITLECSQTMGHDKMYWYQQDPGMELHLIHYSYGVNSTEKGDLSSESTVSRIRTEHFPLTLESARPSHTSQYLCASSDPSYRVNEQFFGPGTRLTVL.